This T cell receptor (beta chain) is from a study of T cells in Graves' hyperthyroidism and ophthalmopathy (dated by TCRdb to about 2019). At the level of the whole study: Peripheral blood was collected at initial diagnosis, before any treatment. To identify distinguishing TCR V-J signatures, a discovery cohort of about 100 patients was used, comprising 43 with Graves' ophthalmopathy and some 60 with stable Graves' hyperthyroidism. Prospective prediction of ophthalmopathy was tested in an independent validation cohort of about 19 hyperthyroidism patients and approximately 17 patients who later progressed to ophthalmopathy. For training and testing, the 80 to 100 patients in the discovery cohort were randomly divided in a 7:3 ratio. Thyroid tissue and blood T-cell repertoires from about 6 Graves' hyperthyroidism patients were also compared in the study. After blood sampling, hyperthyroidism patients were treated with methimazole at a starting dose of 30 mg daily, and ophthalmopathy patients were treated with high-dose intravenous methylprednisolone. The paper describes TCR Vbeta CDR3 sequencing of 135 peripheral blood samples, made up of under 50 ophthalmopathy patients, around 73 hyperthyroidism patients and about 17 progressor patients.

What the research found in general, with its limitations: Most expanded thyroid clonotypes (frequency above 0.001) were also detected in blood, a finding suggesting that blood repertoires may reflect thyroid immune responses. A 13 V-J signature model separated ophthalmopathy from stable hyperthyroidism, with around 91% sensitivity and 81.08% specificity in cross-validation and 80%/75% in testing. During validation, the model predicted progression to ophthalmopathy a median of roughly six months ahead of onset, with around 65% sensitivity and more than 72% specificity. No statistical method was used to fix the sample size in advance, and group allocation was not hidden from the investigators.

A note on this clonotype: No antigen is known for it. No base qualities exist here, and no much larger clone lies one base off it.

Stable Graves' hyperthyroidism was defined as the absence of progression to ophthalmopathy over 18 months of follow-up. Hyperthyroidism patients were aged 18 to 65 years and newly diagnosed, with disease duration of less than 2 months. Patients with uncontrolled infections, other autoimmune diseases, pregnancy or lactation were excluded. Diagnoses relied on clinical symptoms, serum thyroxine and TRAb, thyroid ultrasound and orbital computed tomography. PBMCs were separated from approximately 10 ml of fresh peripheral blood using Ficoll-Paque density gradient centrifugation. Total RNA was extracted using Trizol reagent, and RNA quality was assessed on an Agilent 2100 Bioanalyzer. For CDR1 and CDR2, the germline V gene (reference sequence) lists LGHDT and YNNKEL. Germline trimming amounts to 3 bases on V and 1 base on J, with 6 as the count of junction bases outside the gene matches. The CDR3 measures 16 amino acids from cysteine to phenylalanine. Only the CDR3 DNA stays, 48 bases, in frame from base 1.

The TCR beta CDR3 regions were amplified from the RNA transcripts. The TCR CDR3 was subjected to a first round of RT-PCR using the HTBI primer set and the Qiagen OneStep RT-PCR kit. The libraries were constructed in a second round of multiplex PCR and then size-selected and purified. Sequencing of the libraries was done on an Illumina HiSeq2000 using paired-end 100 bp reads. On the authors' methods: SOAPnuke was used to process the raw data, removing reads that contained adapters or uncalled bases, had a mean Phred below 15, or lacked an exact match to the constant primer or identifier. COPE v1.2.5 was used to merge high-quality paired reads, and clonotypes were defined as unique nucleotide sequences. MiTCR v1.1 was used to align clonotypes to the IMGT TRBV, TRBD and TRBJ reference segments. The analysis included only V-J combinations with a frequency above 0.0001, which together covered 99.2% of the repertoires. The TCS score was defined as the ratio of F50 (clonal expansion) to E x V (chaos), calculated using BLOSUM62-based TCRdist between CDR3 peptides within each V-J. Welch's t-statistics and random forest reduced 450 to 600 V-J features to 10 to 15, which were used in a naive Bayes classifier (R e1071). In-frame beta chains were kept once TCRdb had trimmed the public reads at Q25 with fastp and called clones with MiXCR. Entries are consolidated by CDR3 protein sequence, retaining the most common genes and DNA. The V and J calls follow TCRdb's processing rather than the paper's. This sample comprises roughly 170,000 distinct CDR3 sequences, around 15% of them detected only once. Together, the top ten hold 25% to 35% of the sample.

Here the chain combines TRBV3-1 and TRBJ2-4, and TRBD1 aligns with 7 junction nucleotides. Material: blood. This TCR was sampled from a woman in her fifties or sixties with Graves' hyperthyroidism. The CDR3 sequence is CASSHPTGWAKNIQYF. The DNA sequence follows: TGTGCCAGCAGCCATCCGACAGGGTGGGCCAAAAACATTCAGTACTTC.